Below are 30 T cell receptor beta chains sequenced from a single sample in a study of blood T cell repertoires in COVID-19. Some clones are missing from TCRdb's copy, which holds only in-frame ones; the method was immunoSEQ multiplex PCR. Of some 70,000 clones detected, 80% to 90% appear once; the ten largest clones hold about 2.1%. The sample was peripheral blood. These receptors all come from a human donor in a cohort sampled during active COVID-19.

V and J are TRBV9 and TRBJ2-3, with D possibly TRBD1 on 6 matching bases. The germline CDR1 and CDR2 sequences are SGDLS and YYNGEE. V lost 9 bases and J lost 2, with 13 bases in between. The CDR3 has 13 residues. The CDR3 DNA follows: TGTGCCACCGCGACAGGCCTCACAGATACGCAGTATTTT. It translates to CATATGLTDTQYF.

The gene calls are TRBV2 and TRBJ1-2, with D uncertain. Germline CDR1 reads SNHLY; CDR2 reads FYNNEI. V gave up 4 bases and J gave up 5 bases, with 8 bases separating them. The CDR3 totals 12 residues. The CDR3 DNA is TGTGCCAGCAGTGTCACATCGTATGGCTACACCTTC. Its translation: CASSVTSYGYTF.

The chain joins TRBV4-2 to TRBJ2-1, with 7 positions matching TRBD2. The germline gives CDR1 LGHNA, CDR2 YNFKEQ. With V trimmed by 1 base and J by 2 bases, 8 bases remained unmatched. CDR3 length: 17 amino acids. The CDR3 DNA reads TGTGCCAGCAGCCAAGCCGCGCGGGAGTTCGCCTACAATGAGCAGTTCTTC. Translation: CASSQAAREFAYNEQFF.

V and J are TRBV2 and TRBJ2-3; no clear D. The germline V gene has CDR1 SNHLY and CDR2 FYNNEI. The CDR3 has 13 residues. Trimming removed 5 bases from V and 3 bases from J, with 9 bases in between. The CDR3 region is CASSQRLTDTQYF. Written as DNA, the CDR3 is TGTGCCAGCAGTCAGAGACTTACAGATACGCAGTATTTT. Based on the CDR3 plus reference TRBV2 and TRBJ2-3, the full variable domain is EPEVTQTPSHQVTQMGQEVILRCVPISNHLYFYWYRQILGQKVEFLVSFYNNEISEKSEIFDDQFSVERPDGSNFTLKIRSTKLEDSAMYFCASSQRLTDTQYFGPGTRLTVL.

The chain recombines TRBV27 with TRBJ1-2, with D perhaps TRBD1 (5 bases). CDR3 length: 15 residues. The V end was cut by 0 bases, the J end by 3 bases, with 11 bases between. CDR1 and CDR2 from the germline V gene are MNHEY and SMNVEV (reference sequence). This CDR3 reads CASSLSSRGDYGYTF. CDR3 DNA sequence: TGTGCCAGCAGTTTATCGAGTCGGGGGGACTATGGCTACACCTTC.

J is TRBJ2-1 and V is TRBV18, with a tentative D call TRBD1 (6 bases). V was cut by 3 bases and J by 0 bases, with 9 bases left in between. This CDR3 is built from 15 residues. Germline loops: CDR1 KGHSH, CDR2 LQKENI. CDR3 loop: CASSPDRRSYNEQFF. CDR3 nucleotide sequence: TGTGCCAGCTCACCCGACAGGCGCTCCTACAATGAGCAGTTCTTC.

This clone was seen once. The chain carries TRBV29-1 and TRBJ2-2, with TRBD2 as a possible D gene (6 bases). Deletions cut 3 bases from V and 7 bases from J, with 12 bases between. Germline V gives CDR1 SQVTM, CDR2 ANQGSEA. This CDR3 has 13 amino acids. The CDR3 loop reads CSVEDERVGELFF. The DNA of the CDR3 is TGCAGCGTTGAGGACGAGCGGGTCGGGGAGCTGTTTTTT.

V and J are TRBV7-9 and TRBJ2-5, with 13 bases fitting TRBD2. The CDR3 extends over 17 amino acids. The ends lost 1 base at V and 4 bases at J; junction bases unmatched: 6. CDR1 and CDR2 from the germline V gene are SEHNR and FQNEAQ (reference sequence). CDR3 DNA: TGTGCCAGCAGCTTAGGGACTAGCGGGAGATTTGGAGAGACCCAGTACTTC. Protein: CASSLGTSGRFGETQYF.

The chain links TRBV3-1 (or the pseudogene TRBV3-2) to TRBJ1-1; 9 nucleotides match TRBD1. V shed 4 bases and J 1 base; nucleotides not matched to a gene: 7. Per the germline V gene, CDR1 is LGHDT and CDR2 is YNNKEL (reference sequence). The CDR3 is 16 residues long. The CDR3 loop is CASSRPPGQGNTEAFF. For the CDR3, the DNA is TGTGCCAGCAGCCGACCCCCGGGACAGGGGAACACTGAAGCTTTCTTT.

The V call is TRBV5-1, the J call TRBJ2-1, with D tentatively TRBD2 (5 bases). V was pared by 0 bases and J by 1 base, with 11 bases between. The CDR3 runs to 16 residues. CDR1 and CDR2 from the germline V gene are SGHRS and YFSETQ. The CDR3 DNA sequence: TGCGCCAGCAGCTTGGACATGTCGGGGTCCTACAATGAGCAGTTCTTC. Protein sequence: CASSLDMSGSYNEQFF.

The V gene is TRBV19, the J gene TRBJ1-1; D perhaps matches TRBD1 (6 bases). CDR3 length: 13 amino acids. Germline V gene sequence: CDR1 LNHDA, CDR2 SQIVND (reference sequence). Trimming shortened V by 10 bases and J by 4 bases, and 16 bases separated the two germline ends. CDR3 sequence reads: CATTVTGTTEAFF. CDR3 DNA: TGTGCCACCACTGTAACAGGGACCACTGAAGCTTTCTTT. The full variable domain, with the rest looked up from reference TRBV19 and TRBJ1-1, is DGGITQSPKYLFRKEGQNVTLSCEQNLNHDAMYWYRQDPGQGLRLIYYSQIVNDFQKGDIAEGYSVSREKKESFPLTVTSAQKNPTAFYLCATTVTGTTEAFFGQGTRLTVV.

The chain has TRBV7-2 and TRBJ2-3; TRBD2 matches 9 bases. CDR1 and CDR2 (germline): SGHTA, FQGNSA. V shed 3 bases, J shed 3 bases, and the junction held 7 bases outside the gene matches. CDR3 length equals 16 residues. The CDR3 coding sequence is TGTGCCAGCAGCTTGGATTTAGCGGGAGTTACAGATACGCAGTATTTT. It encodes CASSLDLAGVTDTQYF. Full variable domain (remainder filled in from reference TRBV7-2 and TRBJ2-3): GAGVSQSPSNKVTEKGKDVELRCDPISGHTALYWYRQSLGQGLEFLIYFQGNSAPDKSGLPSDRFSAERTGGSVSTLTIQRTQQEDSAVYLCASSLDLAGVTDTQYFGPGTRLTVL.

The chain uses TRBV11-3 and TRBJ2-2, with TRBD2 matching 16 bases. Trimming cost V 1 base and J 2 bases; bases outside gene matches: 7. In germline, CDR1 is SGHNT, CDR2 YENEEA. The CDR3 extends over 20 amino acids. The CDR3 DNA follows: TGTGCCAGCAGCTTAGCCCCGGGACTAGCGGGGGGGGAAAACACCGGGGAGCTGTTTTTT. It specifies CASSLAPGLAGGENTGELFF.

In its sample, this clone was seen once. The chain uses TRBV30 and TRBJ1-5, with D possibly TRBD1 on 6 matching bases. The germline V and J ends were trimmed by 1 base and 3 bases, with 7 bases remaining between them. This CDR3 is 13 amino acids long. Germline-derived CDR1 and CDR2 are GTSNPN and SVGIG (reference sequence). In nucleotides, the CDR3 is TGTGCCTGGAGTGCAGGGGACAATCAGCCCCAGCATTTT. It codes for CAWSAGDNQPQHF.

The chain combines TRBV28 with TRBJ1-1, with TRBD1 matching over 7 bases. The CDR3 spans 18 residues. V shed 7 bases, J shed 1 base, and the junction held 18 bases outside the gene matches. Germline V lookup: CDR1 MDHEN, CDR2 SYDVKM. The chain's CDR3 is CASTSDTGAGRSNTEAFF. Here the CDR3 DNA reads TGTGCCAGCACCTCCGATACAGGGGCCGGTCGGTCGAACACTGAAGCTTTCTTT.

The genes are TRBV27 and TRBJ1-2; D is undetermined. Trimming cost V 4 bases and J 4 bases, with 10 bases left between them. CDR1 MNHEY and CDR2 SMNVEV come from the germline V gene (reference sequence). The CDR3 consists of 13 residues. In DNA form, the CDR3 reads TGTGCCAGCAGTTCGATACCGGGCTATGGCTACACCTTC. Protein sequence: CASSSIPGYGYTF.

V usage is TRBV7-5 and J usage is TRBJ2-4; TRBD1 was called by the table and not checked on the DNA. TRBV7-5 is classified as a pseudogene. The CDR3 has 17 amino acids. The CDR3 bases are TGTGCCAGAAGCTTAGCCCCGCAGATGCTAGCCAAAAACATTCAGTACTTC. This codes for CARSLAPQMLAKNIQYF.

This chain connects TRBV28 to TRBJ2-3; possibly TRBD1 for D (5 bases). Germline-derived CDR1 and CDR2 are MDHEN and SYDVKM. V lost 5 bases and J lost 9, with 12 bases in between. The CDR3 contains 12 residues. CDR3: CASSPGHRTQYF. The CDR3 coding sequence is TGTGCCAGCAGTCCAGGGCACCGCACGCAGTATTTT.

In DNA form, the CDR3 reads TGCAGCGTTGAGGTACGAAGGACAGGGGAGACCGGGGAGCTGTTTTTT. It encodes CSVEVRRTGETGELFF. The gene calls are TRBV29-1 and TRBJ2-2; 9 nucleotides agree with TRBD1. The CDR3 runs 16 residues. Germline V gene data show CDR1 as SQVTM and CDR2 as ANQGSEA. With 3 bases clipped from V and 5 bases from J, the junction kept 10 bases outside the gene matches.

The CDR3 is CASSTVGLATEQFF. In DNA, the CDR3 is TGTGCCAGTAGTACCGTGGGGCTAGCGACAGAGCAGTTCTTC. The chain carries TRBV19 and TRBJ2-1; D possibly corresponds to TRBD2 (6 bases). The ends were cut back, 4 bases at V and 10 bases at J, with 17 bases in the middle. Germline loops: CDR1 LNHDA, CDR2 SQIVND (reference sequence). This CDR3 has 14 amino acids.

V usage is TRBV27 and J usage is TRBJ2-2, with D possibly TRBD1 on 5 matching bases. Germline CDR1 is MNHEY and CDR2 is SMNVEV (reference sequence). The CDR3 consists of 15 residues. V lost 2 bases and J lost 1, with 8 bases in between. This chain's CDR3 is CASSLRQGNTGELFF. In DNA form, the CDR3 reads TGTGCCAGCAGTTTAAGGCAGGGGAACACCGGGGAGCTGTTTTTT.

This rearrangement joins TRBV11-2 to TRBJ2-7, with D possibly matching TRBD1 (6 bases). In germline, CDR1 is SGHAT, CDR2 FQNNGV. The CDR3 has 16 amino acids. Between the trimmed V and J ends, which lost 4 bases and 2 bases, there was a span of 18 bases. CDR3 in amino acids: CASSSPKKGVPYEQYF. CDR3 in DNA: TGTGCCAGCAGCTCGCCCAAGAAGGGGGTCCCCTACGAGCAGTACTTC.

This clone was found a few times. This chain uses TRBV5-1 with TRBJ2-1, with 9 positions matching TRBD1. Germline CDR1 reads SGHRS; CDR2 reads YFSETQ. Unmatched junction bases numbered 4, after V lost 4 bases and J lost 2 bases. The CDR3 spans 15 residues. CDR3 nucleotide sequence: TGCGCCAGCAGCGATGGGGACAGGGCCTACAATGAGCAGTTCTTC. Translating it yields CASSDGDRAYNEQFF.

This sequence joins TRBV18 and TRBJ1-5; 11 bases are shared with TRBD1. J lost 6 bases, V lost 2 bases, and 12 bases had no gene match. Germline V gene sequence: CDR1 KGHSH, CDR2 LQKENI. This CDR3 has 18 amino acids. The CDR3 DNA follows: TGTGCCAGCTCACCAGGTGCCGGACAGGGGGCGGTCGGTCAGCCCCAGCATTTT. Residues: CASSPGAGQGAVGQPQHF.

V is TRBV5-1 and J is TRBJ2-5; TRBD1 matches at 9 bases. The CDR3 is made up of 15 amino acids. CDR1 and CDR2 from the germline V gene are SGHRS and YFSETQ. V trimming: 4 bases; J trimming: 6 bases; junction bases outside the gene matches: 10. CDR3: CASSPGDRERKTQYF. The CDR3 nucleotides read TGCGCCAGCAGCCCTGGGGACAGGGAGAGAAAGACCCAGTACTTC.

J is TRBJ2-7 and V is TRBV3-1 (or the pseudogene TRBV3-2), with TRBD1 identical over 8 bases. In germline, CDR1 is LGHDT, CDR2 YNNKEL (reference sequence). This CDR3 spans 14 amino acids. Germline trimming cut 2 bases from V and 3 bases from J; bases unmatched to any gene: 3. The CDR3 bases are TGTGCCAGCAGCCAACCAGGACAGGGCTACGAGCAGTACTTC. This translates into CASSQPGQGYEQYF.

This sequence joins TRBV6-5 and TRBJ1-2; possible D gene TRBD1, 5 bases. Trimming left V 8 bases short and J 1 base short, with 11 bases between. Germline V gives CDR1 MNHEY, CDR2 SVGAGI. This CDR3 contains 13 residues. CDR3 sequence: CASGDWSNYGYTF. Written as DNA, the CDR3 is TGTGCCAGCGGGGACTGGAGTAACTATGGCTACACCTTC.

This clone occurred a few times. V is TRBV9 and J is TRBJ1-6; 7 bases match TRBD1. Per germline, CDR1 SGDLS and CDR2 YYNGEE. This CDR3 is built from 15 residues. V gave up 0 bases and J gave up 5 bases; unmatched junction bases: 2. The CDR3 loop reads CASSVVGTDNSPLHF. The CDR3 nucleotides are TGTGCCAGCAGCGTAGTTGGGACAGATAATTCACCCCTCCACTTT.

This chain connects TRBV11-2 to TRBJ1-3; 8 positions agree with TRBD1. The CDR3 has 17 amino acids. Trimming cost V 3 bases and J 0 bases; bases outside gene matches: 7. The germline CDR1 and CDR2 sequences are SGHAT and FQNNGV. The DNA for the CDR3 is TGTGCCAGCAGCTTCAGACAGGGGCCCTTCTCTGGAAACACCATATATTTT. Translation: CASSFRQGPFSGNTIYF.

This rearrangement joins TRBV30 to TRBJ2-4; D perhaps matches TRBD2 (6 bases). Trimming shortened V by 4 bases and J by 1 base, and 14 bases separated the two germline ends. The CDR3 is made up of 15 amino acids. CDR1 is GTSNPN, CDR2 SVGIG, per germline (reference sequence). The CDR3 protein is CAWTGGNDAKNIQYF. The CDR3 DNA is TGTGCCTGGACAGGCGGGAATGACGCCAAAAACATTCAGTACTTC.